These 21 T cell receptor beta chains came from one sample sequenced in a study of shared clonotypes between healthy human individuals. Data came from immunoSEQ multiplex PCR; TCRdb stores just in-frame clones and leaves some out. The data contain a few million clones, 80% to 95% of them seen just once; the ten biggest clones take up 0.39%. Sequenced sample: naive CD4+ T cells from PBMCs. Indicated subset: CD45RA+ positively selected. The receptors here all came from a man between 18 and 29 years old in good health. Some clones in this sample may be carry-over from other donors' samples.

With respect to this clone: Other DNA sequences in this specimen translate into the identical CDR3. V is TRBV7-2 and J is TRBJ2-3; either TRBD1 or TRBD2 may supply D (5 bases each). Per germline, CDR1 SGHTA and CDR2 FQGNSA. Trimming removed 2 bases from V and 1 base from J, with 7 bases in between. The CDR3 has 14 amino acids. The CDR3 protein is CASSLLGGTDTQYF. In DNA form, the CDR3 reads TGTGCCAGCAGCTTATTGGGGGGCACAGATACGCAGTATTTT.

The V call is TRBV5-1, the J call TRBJ2-3, with TRBD2 matching over 11 bases. J lost 0 bases, V lost 5 bases, and 2 bases had no gene match. CDR1 is SGHRS and CDR2 is YFSETQ in the germline V gene. The CDR3 has 15 amino acids. CDR3 amino acids: CASRLAGVSTDTQYF. The CDR3, as DNA: TGCGCCAGCAGACTAGCGGGAGTGAGCACAGATACGCAGTATTTT. Combining the CDR3 with reference TRBV5-1 and TRBJ2-3 gives the whole variable domain KAGVTQTPRYLIKTRGQQVTLSCSPISGHRSVSWYQQTPGQGLQFLFEYFSETQRNKGNFPGRFSGRQFSNSRSEMNVSTLELGDSALYLCASRLAGVSTDTQYFGPGTRLTVL.

The chain combines TRBV2 with TRBJ1-5; TRBD1 aligns across 7 bases. The V and J ends lost 3 bases and 6 bases, in that order; junction bases with no gene match: 5. This CDR3 is 14 amino acids long. In germline, CDR1 is SNHLY, CDR2 FYNNEI. CDR3 amino acids: CASSEVRGAQPQHF. The CDR3 DNA sequence: TGTGCCAGCAGTGAGGTCAGGGGGGCTCAGCCCCAGCATTTT.

The chain employs TRBV6-6 and TRBJ1-2; the D gene is possibly TRBD1 (5 bases). CDR1 and CDR2 (germline): MNHNY, SVGAGI (reference sequence). This CDR3 is 16 amino acids long. The V and J ends lost 3 bases and 5 bases respectively, with 19 bases between them. In nucleotides, the CDR3 is TGTGCCAGCAGTTATACCGGGACGGCTTCAGGATATGGCTACACCTTC. It specifies CASSYTGTASGYGYTF.

Worth noting for this clone: The same CDR3 can be traced to other DNA sequences in this sample. This sequence joins TRBV7-3 and TRBJ2-1; D ambiguous. Germline V gene sequence: CDR1 SGHTA, CDR2 FQGTGA. The CDR3 is 12 residues long. Trimming left V 1 base short and J 8 bases short, with 6 bases between. The CDR3 DNA follows: TGTGCCAGCAGCTTAATTGGGGATGAGCAGTTCTTC. Its protein is CASSLIGDEQFF.

CDR3 amino acids: CASSVIGAGEQYF. DNA for the CDR3: TGTGCCAGCAGCGTAATCGGGGCGGGGGAGCAGTACTTC. The rearrangement links TRBV9 to TRBJ2-7; tentatively, D is TRBD2 (6 bases). The CDR3 length is 13 residues. Germline values: CDR1 SGDLS, CDR2 YYNGEE. V lost 1 base, J lost 7 bases, and 12 bases lay in between.

V usage is TRBV27 and J usage is TRBJ2-6; D is possibly TRBD1 or TRBD2 (5 bases each). V lost 6 bases, J lost 0 bases, and 21 bases lay in between. Germline CDR1 reads MNHEY; CDR2 reads SMNVEV (reference sequence). The length of the CDR3 is 19 residues. For the CDR3, the DNA is TGTGCCAGCAGGCACAACCGGGACGCAGGACACTCTGGGGCCAACGTCCTGACTTTC. Protein product: CASRHNRDAGHSGANVLTF.

This rearrangement joins TRBV9 to TRBJ2-1, with 9 bases identical to TRBD2. Germline V gives CDR1 SGDLS, CDR2 YYNGEE. CDR3 size: 15 residues. Unmatched junction bases numbered 11, after V lost 4 bases and J lost 9 bases. CDR3 region: CASSPTGTSWGEQFF. The CDR3 nucleotides are TGTGCCAGCAGCCCCACCGGGACTAGCTGGGGTGAGCAGTTCTTC.

The chain is built from TRBV27 and TRBJ2-7; unclear D gene. The CDR3 spans 16 residues. V was cut by 5 bases and J by 0 bases, with 17 bases left in between. Germline V lookup: CDR1 MNHEY, CDR2 SMNVEV (reference sequence). Here the CDR3 DNA reads TGTGCCAGCAGTCCTACAGTGAAAGCAATCTCCTACGAGCAGTACTTC. Its protein is CASSPTVKAISYEQYF.

Concerning this clone itself: Other DNA sequences from this sample encode an identical CDR3 as well. This sequence joins TRBV28 and TRBJ1-2; 7 nucleotides align to TRBD1. V shed 5 bases and J 4 bases; nucleotides not matched to a gene: 4. Germline CDR1 MDHEN, CDR2 SYDVKM. This CDR3 region has 13 residues. The CDR3 region has the DNA TGTGCCAGCAGTCTAACAGGGGTCTATGGCTACACCTTC. Residues: CASSLTGVYGYTF.

The chain joins TRBV28 to TRBJ2-7; TRBD2 might be the D (6 bases). The CDR3 loop spans 15 amino acids. Germline V gene sequence: CDR1 MDHEN, CDR2 SYDVKM. The germline V and J ends were trimmed by 6 bases and 3 bases, with 18 bases remaining between them. CDR3 sequence reads: CASSLHARRGYEQYF. In nucleotides, the CDR3 is TGTGCCAGCAGCCTTCACGCTAGGAGGGGCTACGAGCAGTACTTC.

V usage is TRBV15 and J usage is TRBJ2-7, with TRBD1 identical over 8 bases. The CDR3 is 14 amino acids. Germline V CDR1 and CDR2: LNHNV, YYDKDF (reference sequence). The V and J ends lost 4 bases and 2 bases, in that order; junction bases with no gene match: 4. CDR3 amino acids: CATSTRTGTYEQYF. The CDR3 nucleotides read TGTGCCACCAGCACCCGGACAGGGACCTACGAGCAGTACTTC.

This chain links TRBV10-3 with TRBJ2-3; maybe TRBD1 (6 bases). Trimming pared 7 bases from V and 2 bases from J, leaving 13 bases between. This CDR3 region has 14 residues. Per germline, CDR1 ENHRY and CDR2 SYGVKD. The CDR3 sequence is CAIKETGPTDTQYF. CDR3 in DNA: TGTGCCATCAAAGAGACAGGTCCCACAGATACGCAGTATTTT.

The chain links TRBV6-6 to TRBJ2-1; D remains ambiguous. V was cut by 5 bases and J by 7 bases, with 6 bases left in between. This CDR3 contains 11 residues. Germline lookup yields CDR1 MNHNY and CDR2 SVGAGI (reference sequence). CDR3 bases: TGTGCCAGCAGTCCAGCTAATGAGCAGTTCTTC. Translating it yields CASSPANEQFF.

The chain has TRBV7-6 and TRBJ2-7; D perhaps matches TRBD2 (6 bases). V lost 0 bases to trimming and J lost 6 bases, with 9 bases between them. The CDR3 is 13 amino acids. Germline V gene lookup returns CDR1 SGHVS and CDR2 FNYEAQ. CDR3 sequence (DNA): TGTGCCAGCAGCTTAGCGTGGGGAGGCGAGCAGTACTTC. Its translation: CASSLAWGGEQYF.

The chain recombines TRBV6-1 with TRBJ1-5; possibly TRBD1 for D (6 bases). Trimming shortened V by 7 bases and J by 5 bases, and 12 bases separated the two germline ends. The CDR3 runs to 13 residues. Germline V gene sequence: CDR1 MNHNS, CDR2 SASEGT. The CDR3 DNA follows: TGTGCCAGCACATCGACAGGATATCAGCCCCAGCATTTT. Translated, it gives CASTSTGYQPQHF.

The chain joins TRBV9 to TRBJ1-4; 8 bases are shared with TRBD1. Per germline, CDR1 SGDLS and CDR2 YYNGEE. The length of the CDR3 is 15 residues. The J segment lost 8 bases and the V segment lost 0 bases, leaving 6 bases of the junction unmatched. Here the CDR3 DNA reads TGTGCCAGCAGCGTAGACCAGGGGGCGGGGGAAAAACTGTTTTTT. It codes for CASSVDQGAGEKLFF. Complete variable domain (other parts from reference TRBV9 and TRBJ1-4): DSGVTQTPKHLITATGQRVTLRCSPRSGDLSVYWYQQSLDQGLQFLIQYYNGEERAKGNILERFSAQQFPDLHSELNLSSLELGDSALYFCASSVDQGAGEKLFFGSGTQLSVL.

This clone was found once. The CDR3 reads CSVDTGLAGGYEQYF. In DNA form, the CDR3 reads TGCAGCGTGGACACCGGACTAGCGGGAGGCTACGAGCAGTACTTC. The gene calls are TRBV29-1 and TRBJ2-7; TRBD2 aligns across 14 bases. Germline loops: CDR1 SQVTM, CDR2 ANQGSEA. The CDR3 totals 15 residues. Trimming cost V 6 bases and J 3 bases; bases outside gene matches: 7.

To note about this clone: This sample also contains other DNA sequences that code for the same CDR3. The chain uses TRBV18 and TRBJ2-7, with TRBD2 matching 8 bases. Germline V gives CDR1 KGHSH, CDR2 LQKENI. The length of the CDR3 is 14 residues. J lost 2 bases, V lost 3 bases, and 3 bases had no gene match. CDR3 bases: TGTGCCAGCTCACCTCCGGGACTAGCCTACGAGCAGTACTTC. Its protein product is CASSPPGLAYEQYF.

The chain joins TRBV6-1 to TRBJ1-2; a possible D gene is TRBD1 (6 bases). Germline V lookup: CDR1 MNHNS, CDR2 SASEGT. The V end lost 5 bases, the J end lost 3 bases, and 13 bases lay between the germline ends. The CDR3 is 14 amino acids. CDR3 sequence reads: CASSPGQHYYGYTF. As DNA, the CDR3 is TGTGCCAGCAGTCCCGGACAGCATTACTATGGCTACACCTTC.

This clone was recorded once. The chain carries TRBV5-1 and TRBJ2-7; no firm D call. Germline CDR1 is SGHRS and CDR2 is YFSETQ. The CDR3 loop spans 14 amino acids. Trimming left V 7 bases short and J 7 bases short, with 21 bases between. CDR3 amino acids: CASPAVFTLEEQYF. CDR3 DNA: TGCGCCAGCCCTGCCGTGTTCACTCTAGAGGAGCAGTACTTC.